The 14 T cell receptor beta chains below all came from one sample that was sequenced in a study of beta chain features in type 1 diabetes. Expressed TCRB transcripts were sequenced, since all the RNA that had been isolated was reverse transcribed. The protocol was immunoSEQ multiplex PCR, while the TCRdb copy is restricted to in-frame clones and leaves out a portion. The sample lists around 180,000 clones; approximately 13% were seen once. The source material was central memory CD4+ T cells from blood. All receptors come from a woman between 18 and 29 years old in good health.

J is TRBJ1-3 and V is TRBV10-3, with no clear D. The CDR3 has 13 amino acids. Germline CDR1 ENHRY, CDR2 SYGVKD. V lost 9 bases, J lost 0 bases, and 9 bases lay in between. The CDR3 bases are TGTGCCATTAGATCGAGCTCTGGAAACACCATATATTTT. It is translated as CAIRSSSGNTIYF.

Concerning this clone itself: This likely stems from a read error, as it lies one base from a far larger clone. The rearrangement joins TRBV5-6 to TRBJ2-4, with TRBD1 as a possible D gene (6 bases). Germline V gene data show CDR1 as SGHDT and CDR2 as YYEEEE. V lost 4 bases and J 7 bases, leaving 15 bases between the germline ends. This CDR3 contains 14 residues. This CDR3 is CASSPQGSGNIQYF. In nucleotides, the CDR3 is TGTGCCAGCAGCCCGCAGGGGTCGGGTAACATTCAGTACTTC.

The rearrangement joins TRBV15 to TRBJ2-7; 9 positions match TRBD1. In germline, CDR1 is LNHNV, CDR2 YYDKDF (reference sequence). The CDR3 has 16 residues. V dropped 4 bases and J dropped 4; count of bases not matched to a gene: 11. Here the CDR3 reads CATSTGTGYGLYEQYF. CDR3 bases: TGTGCCACCAGCACCGGGACAGGGTACGGATTATACGAGCAGTACTTC.

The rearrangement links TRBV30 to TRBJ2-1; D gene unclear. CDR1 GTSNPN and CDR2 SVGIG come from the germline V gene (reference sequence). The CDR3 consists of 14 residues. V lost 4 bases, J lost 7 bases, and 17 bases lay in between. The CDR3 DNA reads TGTGCCTGGACCCGCGGCCAAAGTGGGAATGAGCAGTTCTTC. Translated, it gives CAWTRGQSGNEQFF. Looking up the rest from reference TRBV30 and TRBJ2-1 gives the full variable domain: SQTIHQWPATLVQPVGSPLSLECTVEGTSNPNLYWYRQAAGRGLQLLFYSVGIGQISSEVPQNLSASRPQDRQFILSSKKLLLSDSGFYLCAWTRGQSGNEQFFGPGTRLTVL.

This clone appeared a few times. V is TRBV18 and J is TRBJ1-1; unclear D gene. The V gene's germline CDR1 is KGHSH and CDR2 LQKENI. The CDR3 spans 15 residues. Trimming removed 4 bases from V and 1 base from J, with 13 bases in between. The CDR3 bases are TGTGCCAGCTCACGGGAGCAGGACGGGAACACTGAAGCTTTCTTT. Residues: CASSREQDGNTEAFF.

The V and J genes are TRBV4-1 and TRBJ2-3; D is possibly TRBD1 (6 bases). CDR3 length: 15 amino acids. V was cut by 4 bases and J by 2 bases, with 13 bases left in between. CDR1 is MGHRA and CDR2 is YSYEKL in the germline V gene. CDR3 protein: CASSPDRQNTDTQYF. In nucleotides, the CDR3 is TGCGCCAGCAGCCCGGACAGACAGAACACAGATACGCAGTATTTT.

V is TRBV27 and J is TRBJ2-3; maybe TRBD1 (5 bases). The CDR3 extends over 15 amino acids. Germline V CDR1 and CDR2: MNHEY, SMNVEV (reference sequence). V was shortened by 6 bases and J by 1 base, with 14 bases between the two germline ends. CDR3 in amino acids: CASRLRSTGTDTQYF. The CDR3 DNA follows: TGTGCCAGCAGACTTAGATCGACAGGCACAGATACGCAGTATTTT.

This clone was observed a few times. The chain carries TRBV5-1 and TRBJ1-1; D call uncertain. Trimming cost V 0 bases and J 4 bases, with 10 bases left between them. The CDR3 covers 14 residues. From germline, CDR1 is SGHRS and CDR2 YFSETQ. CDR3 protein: CASSLVVSTTEAFF. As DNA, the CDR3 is TGCGCCAGCAGCTTGGTAGTAAGTACCACTGAAGCTTTCTTT.

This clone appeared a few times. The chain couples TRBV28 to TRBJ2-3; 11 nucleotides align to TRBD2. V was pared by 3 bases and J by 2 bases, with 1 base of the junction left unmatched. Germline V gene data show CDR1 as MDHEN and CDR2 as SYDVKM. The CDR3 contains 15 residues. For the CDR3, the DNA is TGTGCCAGCAGTTTGACTAGCGGGGCCACAGATACGCAGTATTTT. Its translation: CASSLTSGATDTQYF.

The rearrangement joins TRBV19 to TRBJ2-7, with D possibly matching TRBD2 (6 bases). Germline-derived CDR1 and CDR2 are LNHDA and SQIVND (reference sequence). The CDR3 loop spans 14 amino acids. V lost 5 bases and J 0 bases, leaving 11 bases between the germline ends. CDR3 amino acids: CASSYGTFSYEQYF. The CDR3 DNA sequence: TGTGCCAGTAGTTACGGGACTTTCTCCTACGAGCAGTACTTC.

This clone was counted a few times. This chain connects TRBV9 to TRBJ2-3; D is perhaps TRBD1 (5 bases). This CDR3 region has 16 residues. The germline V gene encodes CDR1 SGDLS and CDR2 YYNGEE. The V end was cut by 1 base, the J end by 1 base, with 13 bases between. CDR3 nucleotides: TGTGCCAGCAGCGTACAGGGTGACCGGGGCACAGATACGCAGTATTTT. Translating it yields CASSVQGDRGTDTQYF.

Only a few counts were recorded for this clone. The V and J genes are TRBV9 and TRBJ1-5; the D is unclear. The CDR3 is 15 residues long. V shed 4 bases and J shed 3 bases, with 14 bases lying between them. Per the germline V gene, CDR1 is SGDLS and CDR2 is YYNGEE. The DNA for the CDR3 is TGTGCCAGCAGCTCAGGAGGAGGAAACAATCAGCCCCAGCATTTT. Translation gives CASSSGGGNNQPQHF.

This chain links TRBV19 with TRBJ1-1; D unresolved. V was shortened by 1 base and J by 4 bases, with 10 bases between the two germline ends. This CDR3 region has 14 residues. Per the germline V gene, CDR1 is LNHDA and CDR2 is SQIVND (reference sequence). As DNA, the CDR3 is TGTGCCAGTAGTATAGCCGGAGCCGTCACTGAAGCTTTCTTT. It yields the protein CASSIAGAVTEAFF.

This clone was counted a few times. Here the CDR3 reads CASSLGPGTSDYNEQFF. CDR3 in DNA: TGTGCCAGCAGCTTGGGCCCCGGGACATCGGATTACAATGAGCAGTTCTTC. V is TRBV5-6 and J is TRBJ2-1, with D perhaps TRBD1 (6 bases). Trimming cost V 0 bases and J 4 bases, with 17 bases left between them. Per the germline V gene, CDR1 is SGHDT and CDR2 is YYEEEE. The CDR3 is 17 amino acids.